The 7 T cell receptor beta chains listed next were all sequenced from one sample in a study of shared clonotypes between healthy human individuals. Profiled with immunoSEQ multiplex PCR; TCRdb holds only in-frame clones, not every one. The sample includes around 370,000 clones, 96% seen only once; the top ten take approximately 0.32%. The material sequenced was memory CD8+ T cells sorted from blood. The subset denotes: CD45RO+ cells pooled with CCR7-negative TemRA cells. These receptors were taken from a man aged 25-40 years in good health.

The V and J genes are TRBV7-2 and TRBJ2-7, with 7 bases that match TRBD2. J gave up 4 bases and V 3 bases, and 6 bases lay outside the gene matches. CDR1 and CDR2 from the germline V gene are SGHTA and FQGNSA. The CDR3 runs 14 residues. Here the CDR3 DNA reads TGTGCCAGCAGCTTTGGCGGGAGCTCGTACGAGCAGTACTTC. Translating gives CASSFGGSSYEQYF.

The V and J genes are TRBV27 and TRBJ2-1; no reliable D call. Trimming shortened V by 4 bases and J by 9 bases, and 10 bases separated the two germline ends. Germline values: CDR1 MNHEY, CDR2 SMNVEV (reference sequence). This CDR3 comprises 12 residues. This CDR3 reads CASSWYGSEQFF. In DNA form, the CDR3 reads TGTGCCAGCAGTTGGTACGGCAGTGAGCAGTTCTTC.

This sequence joins TRBV5-6 and TRBJ1-5; the D is unclear. Trimming left V 0 bases short and J 4 bases short, with 2 bases between. This CDR3 is 12 amino acids long. Germline V gene lookup returns CDR1 SGHDT and CDR2 YYEEEE. The chain's CDR3 is CASSLGNQPQHF. As DNA, the CDR3 is TGTGCCAGCAGCTTGGGGAATCAGCCCCAGCATTTT.

The rearrangement uses TRBV6-1 and TRBJ2-7; 13 bases align to TRBD2. V gave up 3 bases and J gave up 0 bases; unmatched junction bases: 11. CDR1 MNHNS and CDR2 SASEGT come from the germline V gene. This CDR3 is built from 19 residues. The CDR3 sequence: CASSDWYQTSGRNSYEQYF. In DNA, the CDR3 is TGTGCCAGCAGTGATTGGTACCAGACTAGCGGGAGGAACTCCTACGAGCAGTACTTC.

This rearrangement joins TRBV11-1 to TRBJ1-2, with D possibly being TRBD1 (5 bases). Trimming removed 4 bases at V and 2 bases at J, with 5 bases between. Germline CDR1 and CDR2: SGHAT and FQDESV (reference sequence). The CDR3 totals 12 residues. DNA for the CDR3: TGTGCCAGCAGCTGGGGGAACTATGGCTACACCTTC. Encoded protein: CASSWGNYGYTF.

Worth noting for this clone: This sample includes further DNA sequences coding for the same CDR3. The chain employs TRBV27 and TRBJ1-5; D call uncertain. The CDR3 sequence is 14 residues long. The germline V and J ends were trimmed by 0 bases and 0 bases, with 3 bases remaining between them. Germline V gene lookup returns CDR1 MNHEY and CDR2 SMNVEV (reference sequence). DNA of the CDR3: TGTGCCAGCAGTTTATCAGGTAGCAATCAGCCCCAGCATTTT. Translated, it gives CASSLSGSNQPQHF.

This clone was counted a single time. The chain combines TRBV27 with TRBJ2-7; D ambiguous. This CDR3 spans 13 amino acids. V was clipped by 3 bases and J by 0 bases, with 6 bases between them. Germline V lookup: CDR1 MNHEY, CDR2 SMNVEV (reference sequence). This chain's CDR3 is CASSFRYSYEQYF. The CDR3 DNA sequence: TGTGCCAGCAGTTTTCGGTACTCCTACGAGCAGTACTTC.